This entry features one T cell receptor (beta chain) sequence. This record comes from a study of shared clonotypes between healthy human individuals. Assay execution proceeded at the deep level. Study processing details: Junction-only immunoSEQ data arrived without quality scores, meaning filtering differed. Some clones are missing from TCRdb's copy, which holds only in-frame ones; the method was immunoSEQ multiplex PCR. V and J calls and clone size come straight from that table; D and trimming were deduced from the DNA. The table records about 2.5 million clones, around 90% of them present only once. Per germline, CDR1 SGHTA and CDR2 FQGTGA. V lost 5 bases, J lost 1 base, and 14 bases lay in between. The CDR3 is 15 residues long.

The chain combines TRBV7-3 with TRBJ1-1, with D perhaps matching TRBD1 (6 bases). The sequenced sample was naive CD4+ T cells from PBMCs. Subset given: CD45RA+ positively selected. This sequence was found in a man aged 18 to 29 in good health. Some clones in this sample may be carry-over from other donors' samples. CDR3 DNA: TGTGCCAGCAGCCTTGGCGGGGGGGCGAACACTGAAGCTTTCTTT. Its protein product is CASSLGGGANTEAFF.